The present entry profiles one TCR beta chain with its context. This entry belongs to a study of OX40 agonist ivuxolimab in advanced cancers. About the research overall: Each patient was given ivuxolimab into a vein every 2 weeks, at 0.01 to 10 mg/kg. Eligibility admitted prior anti-PD-1, anti-PD-L1 or anti-CTLA-4 therapy; around 41% had some.

V dropped 5 bases and J dropped 4 bases, with 12 bases sitting between them. Per germline, CDR1 SGHAT and CDR2 FQNNGV. The CDR3 is made up of 13 amino acids. This table comes from immunoSEQ multiplex PCR, and its TCRdb copy is limited to in-frame clones, with some not included. The table has approximately 13,000 clones, under 70% seen once; the top ten hold approximately 27%. This clonotype was sampled from an adult with an advanced solid tumor such as melanoma, head and neck, liver or kidney cancer. The chain couples TRBV11-2 to TRBJ2-7, with a possible D match to TRBD2 (5 bases). The starting material was CD4+ or CD8+ T cells sorted from blood, obtained in a trial of the OX40 agonist ivuxolimab. Written as DNA, the CDR3 is TGTGCCAGCAGCGGGAGAGATATTTACGAGCAGTACTTC. It specifies CASSGRDIYEQYF.